This T cell receptor beta chain was identified in a study of neoadjuvant anti-PD-1 for oral cavity cancer. Study at large: Most patients had three to four biweekly doses of 3 mg/kg nivolumab before resection. Study-level points and caveats: Treg/Th17 ratio rose with pretreatment blood and fell with post-treatment tumor TCRbeta clonality.

As regards this clone: Its antigen remains unknown.

Assay used: immunoSEQ multiplex PCR; TCRdb lists only in-frame clones, some missing. This sample has more than 7,500 clones, with 53% found just once. CDR3 length equals 12 residues. The V gene's germline CDR1 is SGHAT and CDR2 FQNNGV. Trimming cost V 10 bases and J 0 bases, with 8 bases left between them. The chain couples TRBV11-2 to TRBJ2-3; D is uncertain. The origin of this receptor is a person aged 40-85 years with oral cavity squamous cell carcinoma. Sequenced here: tumor tissue, sampled before nivolumab (anti-PD-1) treatment. The CDR3, as DNA: TGTGCCACCAGTCCTAGCACAGATACGCAGTATTTT. It translates to CATSPSTDTQYF.